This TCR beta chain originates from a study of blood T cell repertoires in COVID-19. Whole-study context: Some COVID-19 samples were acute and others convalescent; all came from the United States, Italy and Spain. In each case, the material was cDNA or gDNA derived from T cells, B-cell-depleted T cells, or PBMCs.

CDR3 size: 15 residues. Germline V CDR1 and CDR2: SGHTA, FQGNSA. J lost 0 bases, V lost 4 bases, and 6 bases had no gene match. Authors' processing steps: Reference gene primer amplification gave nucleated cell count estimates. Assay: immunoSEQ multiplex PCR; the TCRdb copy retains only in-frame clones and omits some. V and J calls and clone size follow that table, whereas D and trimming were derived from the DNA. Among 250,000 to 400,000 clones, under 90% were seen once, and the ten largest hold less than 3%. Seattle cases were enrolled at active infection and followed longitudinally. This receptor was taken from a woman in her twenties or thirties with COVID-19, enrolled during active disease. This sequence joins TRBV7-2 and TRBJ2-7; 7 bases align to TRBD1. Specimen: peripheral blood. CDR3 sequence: CASSYAGTDSYEQYF. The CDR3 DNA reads TGTGCCAGCAGCTACGCCGGGACAGACTCCTACGAGCAGTACTTC. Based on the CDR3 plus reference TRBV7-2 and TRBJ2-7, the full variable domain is GAGVSQSPSNKVTEKGKDVELRCDPISGHTALYWYRQSLGQGLEFLIYFQGNSAPDKSGLPSDRFSAERTGGSVSTLTIQRTQQEDSAVYLCASSYAGTDSYEQYFGPGTRLTVT.